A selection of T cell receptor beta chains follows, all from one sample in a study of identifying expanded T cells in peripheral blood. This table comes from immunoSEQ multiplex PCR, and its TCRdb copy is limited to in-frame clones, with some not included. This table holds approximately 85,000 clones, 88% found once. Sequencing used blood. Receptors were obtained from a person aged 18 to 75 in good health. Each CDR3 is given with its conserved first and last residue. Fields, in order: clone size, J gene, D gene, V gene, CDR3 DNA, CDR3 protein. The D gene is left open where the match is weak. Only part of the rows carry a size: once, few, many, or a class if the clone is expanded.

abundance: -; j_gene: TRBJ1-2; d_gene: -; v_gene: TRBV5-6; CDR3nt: TGTGCCAGCACCACAGGGCACCCTCGGGGGTATAACTATGGCTACACCTTC; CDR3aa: CASTTGHPRGYNYGYTF
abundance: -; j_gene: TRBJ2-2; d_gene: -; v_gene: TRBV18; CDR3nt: TGTGCCAGCTTCCGCTCCCCCCCGACCGGGGAGCTGTTTTTT; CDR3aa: CASFRSPPTGELFF
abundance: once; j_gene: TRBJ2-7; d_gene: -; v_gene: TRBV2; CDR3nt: TGTGCCAGCAGCGACCACAACGAGCAGTACTTC; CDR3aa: CASSDHNEQYF
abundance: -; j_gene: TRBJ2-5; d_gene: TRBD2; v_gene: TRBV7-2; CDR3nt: TGTGCCAGCAGCCCGGGCGGGGGTTATCAAGAGACCCAGTACTTC; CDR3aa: CASSPGGGYQETQYF
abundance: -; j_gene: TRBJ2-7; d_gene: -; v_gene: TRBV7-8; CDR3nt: TGTGCCAGCAGCTTAACCTCCCTGGCCTACGAGCAGTACTTC; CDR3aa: CASSLTSLAYEQYF
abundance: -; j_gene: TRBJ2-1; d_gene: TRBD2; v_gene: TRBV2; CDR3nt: TGTGCCAGCAGTGATCCAGCGGGGGGCCTGAGCTCCTACAATGAGCAGTTCTTC; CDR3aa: CASSDPAGGLSSYNEQFF
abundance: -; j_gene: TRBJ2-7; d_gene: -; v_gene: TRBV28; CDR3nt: TGTGCCAGCAGCCTTCCCTTGACGGCTTTGCAGTACTTC; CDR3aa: CASSLPLTALQYF
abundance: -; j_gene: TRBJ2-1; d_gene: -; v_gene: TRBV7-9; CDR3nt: TGTGCCAGCAGCTTCGGGTCCAAGAATTCAAACAATGAGCAGTTCTTC; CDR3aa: CASSFGSKNSNNEQFF
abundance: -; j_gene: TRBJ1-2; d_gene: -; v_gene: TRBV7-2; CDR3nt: TGTGCCAGCAGCCGCGGGCTGGCCCAGGGCTACACCTTC; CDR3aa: CASSRGLAQGYTF
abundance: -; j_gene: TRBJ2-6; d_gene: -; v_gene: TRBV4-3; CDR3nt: TGCGCCAGCAGCCAAGTCCCGGGACTGGAATCTGGGGCCAACGTCCTGACTTTC; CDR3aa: CASSQVPGLESGANVLTF
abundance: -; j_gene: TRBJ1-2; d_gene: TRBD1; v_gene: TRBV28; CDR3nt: TGTGCCAGCAGTTCCCAGGGGGGAAACTATGGCTACACCTTC; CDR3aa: CASSSQGGNYGYTF
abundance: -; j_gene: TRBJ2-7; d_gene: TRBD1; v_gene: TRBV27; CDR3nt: TGTGCCAGCAGGCTTAAGAGGCAGGGGGTATCCTACGAGCAGTACTTC; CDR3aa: CASRLKRQGVSYEQYF
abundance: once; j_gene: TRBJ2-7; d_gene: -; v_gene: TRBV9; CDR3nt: TGTGCCAGCAGCGTAGGAACGGGGGCGACCTACGAGCAGTACTTC; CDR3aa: CASSVGTGATYEQYF
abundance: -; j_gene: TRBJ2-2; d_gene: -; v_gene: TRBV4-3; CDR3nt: TGCGCCAGCAGCCAAGATCCGGATGGTGACGGGGAGCTGTTTTTT; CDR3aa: CASSQDPDGDGELFF
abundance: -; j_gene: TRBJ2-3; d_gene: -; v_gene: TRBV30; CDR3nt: TGTGCCTGGAGGCAGACTAGCACAGATACGCAGTATTTT; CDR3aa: CAWRQTSTDTQYF
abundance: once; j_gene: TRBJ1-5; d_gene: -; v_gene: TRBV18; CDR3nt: TGTGCCAGCTCACCAATCGGTGTCGGGTTGCCCCAGCATTTT; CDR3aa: CASSPIGVGLPQHF
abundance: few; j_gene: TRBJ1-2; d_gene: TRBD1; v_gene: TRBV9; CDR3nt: TGTGCCAGCAGCGTAGACGGGACAGGGGTTCCTGGCTACACCTTC; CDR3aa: CASSVDGTGVPGYTF
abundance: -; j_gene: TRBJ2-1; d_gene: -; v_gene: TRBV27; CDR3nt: TGTGCCAGCAGTTTCCGCAGGACTAACGCATACAATGAGCAGTTCTTC; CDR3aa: CASSFRRTNAYNEQFF
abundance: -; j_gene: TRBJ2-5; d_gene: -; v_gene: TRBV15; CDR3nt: TGTGCCACCAGCAGAGATCCACACGGATTCGTAGGGCAAGAGACCCAGTACTTC; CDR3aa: CATSRDPHGFVGQETQYF
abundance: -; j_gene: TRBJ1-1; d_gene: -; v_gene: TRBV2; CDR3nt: TGTGCCAGCAGTGCCGGGAAGGGCGGGTTGGAAGCTTTCTTT; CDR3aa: CASSAGKGGLEAFF
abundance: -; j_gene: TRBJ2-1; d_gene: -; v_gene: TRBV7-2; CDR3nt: TGTGCTAGTAGCGGCACCAACTACAATGAGCAGTTCTTC; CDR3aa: CASSGTNYNEQFF
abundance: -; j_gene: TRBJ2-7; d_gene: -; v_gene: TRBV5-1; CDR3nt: TGCGCCAGCAGTCTCTCGCCGATGTTGATCAACGAGCAGTACTTC; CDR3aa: CASSLSPMLINEQYF
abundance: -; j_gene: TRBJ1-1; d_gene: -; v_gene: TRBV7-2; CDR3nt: TGTGCCAGCACCAGGGGACGGAACACTGAAGCTTTCTTT; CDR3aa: CASTRGRNTEAFF
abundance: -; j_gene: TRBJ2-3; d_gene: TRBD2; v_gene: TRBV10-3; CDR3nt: TGTGCCATCAGACCCGGACTAGCGGGGGCCCCTAGCACAGATACGCAGTATTTT; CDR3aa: CAIRPGLAGAPSTDTQYF
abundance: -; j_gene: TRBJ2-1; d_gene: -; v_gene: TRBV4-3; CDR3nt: TGCGCCAGCAGCCAATTGGTTCTTGGAGCGGATCGCTACAATGAGCAGTTCTTC; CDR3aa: CASSQLVLGADRYNEQFF
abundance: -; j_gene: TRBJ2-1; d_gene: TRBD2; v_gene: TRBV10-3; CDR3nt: TGTGCCATCAGTGAGTCGCCAGCGGGGGAGTACAATGAGCAGTTCTTC; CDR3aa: CAISESPAGEYNEQFF
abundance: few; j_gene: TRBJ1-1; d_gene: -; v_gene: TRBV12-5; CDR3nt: TGTGCTAGTGCCACAGAGAACACTGAAGCTTTCTTT; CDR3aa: CASATENTEAFF
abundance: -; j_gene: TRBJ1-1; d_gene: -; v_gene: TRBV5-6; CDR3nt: TGTGCCAGCAGCTTGGGGACTGAAGCTTTCTTT; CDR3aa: CASSLGTEAFF